This T cell receptor beta chain stems from a study of control samples from healthy donors and cancer patients. This CDR3 comprises 16 residues. Germline CDR1 SGHRS, CDR2 YFSETQ. Trimming cost V 3 bases and J 5 bases; bases outside gene matches: 8. Repertoires were generated with immunoSEQ multiplex PCR, while TCRdb's copy carries only in-frame clones and drops some. This table has around 22,000 clones, around 83% appearing once. This sequence joins TRBV5-1 and TRBJ2-2, with TRBD1 matching over 9 bases. Sequenced input: PBMCs. The sequence came from a man aged 55 to 70 with head and neck cancer. The CDR3 sequence is CASSWQGQGDTGELFF. The CDR3, as DNA: TGCGCCAGCAGCTGGCAGGGACAGGGAGATACCGGGGAGCTGTTTTTT.